This TCR beta chain comes out of a study of T cell changes during pregnancy in multiple sclerosis. Some clones are missing from TCRdb's copy, which holds only in-frame ones; the method was immunoSEQ multiplex PCR. The sample contains roughly 40,000 clones, 80% to 95% of which appear only once. CDR1 KGHSH and CDR2 LQKENI come from the germline V gene. The CDR3 consists of 16 residues. The V segment lost 4 bases and the J segment 4 bases; nucleotides outside the gene matches: 9. The receptor comes from a female donor with multiple sclerosis, enrolled in a pregnancy study. The sequencing here drew on CD4+ T cells from peripheral blood mononuclear cells, taken in the first trimester of pregnancy. The V and J genes are TRBV18 and TRBJ2-3; TRBD2 agrees at 9 bases. The CDR3 sequence is CASSRGMTSGADTQYF. The CDR3 region has the DNA TGTGCCAGCTCACGAGGAATGACTAGCGGAGCAGATACGCAGTATTTT. The full variable domain, rest sourced from reference TRBV18 and TRBJ2-3, is NAGVMQNPRHLVRRRGQEARLRCSPMKGHSHVYWYRQLPEEGLKFMVYLQKENIIDESGMPKERFSAEFPKEGPSILRIQQVVRGDSAAYFCASSRGMTSGADTQYFGPGTRLTVL.